These T cell receptor beta chains were read from a single sample in a study of CD8 T cells in ankylosing spondylitis. MiXCR was run by TCRdb on the 5' RACE reads, yielding one entry per CDR3 protein. Of roughly 150,000 distinct CDR3 sequences detected, roughly a third appear once; the ten largest clones hold approximately 5.9%. The sample comprised synovial fluid, either unsorted or a sorted T cell fraction (not recorded which). All receptors come from a male donor with ankylosing spondylitis. The CDR3 runs from the conserved cysteine through the conserved F or W. A D gene is named only where the DNA matches it firmly. Expanded clones get a size class; other rows say once, few or many, or leave the size out.

TRBJ2-3,.,TRBD1,TRBV11-2,CASSMDRVSTDTQYF,TGTGCCAGCAGCATGGACAGGGTCAGCACAGATACGCAGTATTTT
TRBJ2-7,many,.,TRBV30,CAWSNGGSYEQYF,TGTGCCTGGAGTAACGGGGGCTCCTACGAGCAGTACTTC
TRBJ1-3,many,.,TRBV11-3,CASSLKGGNTIYF,TGTGCCAGCAGCCTGAAGGGTGGAAACACCATATATTTT
TRBJ2-7,many,TRBD1,TRBV12-3/TRBV12-4,CASSLSGTGGEQYF,TGTGCCAGCAGTTTATCCGGGACAGGGGGTGAGCAGTACTTC
TRBJ1-2,.,.,TRBV5-1,CASSLDSQSYGYTF,TGCGCCAGCAGCCTGGACAGTCAATCCTATGGCTACACCTTC
TRBJ2-4,.,TRBD2,TRBV5-1,CASSSLAGVKNIQYF,TGCGCCAGCAGCTCACTAGCGGGAGTGAAAAACATTCAGTACTTC
TRBJ2-3,.,TRBD1,TRBV5-1,CASSSFETGYFPSSTDTQYF,TGCGCCAGCAGCTCATTTGAGACAGGGTACTTTCCGTCTAGCACAGATACGCAGTATTTT
TRBJ2-2,few,TRBD2,TRBV3-1,CASSQAAGGALRGTGELFF,TGTGCCAGCAGCCAAGCAGCGGGGGGCGCACTTCGTGGCACCGGGGAGCTGTTTTTT
TRBJ2-5,few,TRBD2,TRBV2,CASTSGGFQETQYF,TGTGCCAGCACTAGCGGGGGATTCCAAGAGACCCAGTACTTC
TRBJ2-1,.,TRBD2,TRBV6-2/TRBV6-3,CASSGLTSGRMGNEQFF,TGTGCCAGCAGTGGGCTTACTAGCGGGAGGATGGGCAATGAGCAGTTCTTC
TRBJ1-1,few,TRBD1,TRBV29-1,CSVRLGTANTEAFF,TGCAGCGTTCGGCTCGGGACAGCGAACACTGAAGCTTTCTTT
TRBJ2-1,.,.,TRBV19,CASSPDGGADGNEQFF,TGTGCCAGTTCCCCGGACGGGGGAGCCGATGGTAATGAGCAGTTCTTC
TRBJ1-2,.,.,TRBV3-1,CASTLGGSRGGYTF,TGTGCCAGCACCCTCGGCGGCTCTCGGGGTGGCTACACCTTC
TRBJ2-1,few,TRBD2,TRBV5-6,CASSLKRGVGYNEQFF,TGTGCCAGCAGCTTAAAGCGGGGGGTCGGTTACAATGAGCAGTTCTTC
TRBJ2-7,.,.,TRBV4-2,CASSQDFERTEQYF,TGTGCCAGCAGCCAAGATTTTGAGAGGACCGAGCAGTACTTC
TRBJ1-1,few,.,TRBV20-1,CSSKPRGANTEAFF,TGCAGTTCTAAACCGCGGGGCGCCAACACTGAAGCTTTCTTT
TRBJ2-1,.,.,TRBV3-1,CASSHQGGNEQFF,TGTGCCAGCAGCCATCAGGGGGGGAATGAGCAGTTCTTC
TRBJ2-3,.,.,TRBV20-1,CSASLSSTDTQYF,TGCAGTGCTAGTCTCAGTAGCACAGATACGCAGTATTTT
TRBJ2-3,.,.,TRBV5-1,CASSPLLQGGGTDTQYF,TGCGCCAGCAGCCCGCTCCTACAGGGTGGGGGCACAGATACGCAGTATTTT
TRBJ1-2,.,.,TRBV2,CASSVDNYGYTF,TGTGCCAGCAGTGTCGATAACTATGGCTACACCTTC
TRBJ2-7,.,TRBD1,TRBV3-1,CASSQLPGDSLYEQYF,TGTGCCAGCAGCCAACTCCCTGGGGACAGCCTCTACGAGCAGTACTTC
TRBJ2-7,few,TRBD2,TRBV20-1,CSAILAGATYEQYF,TGCAGTGCTATCCTAGCGGGGGCGACCTACGAGCAGTACTTC
TRBJ2-1,few,TRBD2,TRBV7-2,CASSRSGASGNHEQFF,TGTGCCAGCAGCCGAAGCGGGGCTAGCGGGAACCATGAGCAGTTCTTC
TRBJ2-5,.,.,TRBV12-5,CASGLGKETQYF,TGTGCTAGTGGTTTGGGCAAAGAGACCCAGTACTTC
TRBJ2-7,few,.,TRBV7-6,CASSLLARNSYEQYF,TGTGCCAGCAGCCTACTAGCTAGGAACAGCTACGAGCAGTACTTC
TRBJ2-1,.,TRBD2,TRBV6-2/TRBV6-3,CASSQTSGSFNEQFF,TGTGCCAGCAGTCAGACTAGCGGGAGTTTCAATGAGCAGTTCTTC
TRBJ1-1,few,TRBD1,TRBV29-1,CSVPTGGGTEAFF,TGCAGCGTGCCGACAGGGGGTGGCACTGAAGCTTTCTTT
TRBJ2-5,few,.,TRBV5-5,CASSLGTTGETQYF,TGTGCCAGCAGCTTGGGAACGACGGGGGAGACCCAGTACTTC
TRBJ2-1,.,.,TRBV18,CASSRTAPEQFF,TGTGCCAGCTCAAGGACAGCCCCGGAGCAGTTCTTC
TRBJ1-2,many,TRBD1,TRBV12-3/TRBV12-4,CASSLGVAQGGYGYTF,TGTGCCAGCAGTTTAGGGGTGGCGCAGGGGGGCTATGGCTACACCTTC
TRBJ2-7,.,.,TRBV28,CASSEVRYEQYF,TGTGCCAGCAGCGAAGTGAGGTACGAGCAGTACTTC
TRBJ2-7,few,TRBD1,TRBV30,CAWATGARYEQYF,TGTGCCTGGGCTACAGGGGCTCGGTACGAGCAGTACTTC
TRBJ1-1,.,.,TRBV12-3/TRBV12-4,CASTPDSSNTEAFF,TGTGCCAGCACCCCGGACAGTTCGAACACTGAAGCTTTCTTT
TRBJ2-1,once,TRBD2,TRBV3-1,CASRGWAGGTYNEQFF,TGTGCCAGCAGGGGATGGGCGGGAGGAACCTACAATGAGCAGTTCTTC
TRBJ1-4,.,TRBD1,TRBV7-9,CASSQGAKGEKLFF,TGTGCCAGCAGCCAGGGGGCAAAGGGTGAAAAACTGTTTTTT
TRBJ1-1,few,.,TRBV5-1,CASSWGHSNTEAFF,TGCGCCAGCAGCTGGGGACATTCGAACACTGAAGCTTTCTTT
TRBJ2-3,.,TRBD2,TRBV28,CASSLNRRRGAFGTDTQYF,TGTGCCAGCAGCTTAAATCGGCGGCGGGGGGCTTTCGGCACAGATACGCAGTATTTT
TRBJ1-5,.,.,TRBV20-1,CSARDRRDGNQPQHF,TGCAGTGCTAGAGATAGGCGGGACGGCAATCAGCCCCAGCATTTT
TRBJ2-5,.,.,TRBV7-9,CASSLGGSETQYF,TGTGCCAGCAGCTTAGGTGGCAGCGAGACCCAGTACTTC
TRBJ2-5,.,.,TRBV2,CASAIFPRGGETQYF,TGTGCCAGCGCCATATTCCCTAGGGGTGGGGAGACCCAGTACTTC
TRBJ1-6,few,.,TRBV5-5,CASSFQGTQNSPLHF,TGTGCCAGCAGCTTCCAGGGGACCCAAAATTCACCCCTCCACTTT
TRBJ1-5,.,.,TRBV27,CASRPGGVGNQPQHF,TGTGCCAGCAGGCCCGGGGGGGTGGGCAATCAGCCCCAGCATTTT
TRBJ1-6,.,TRBD1,TRBV20-1,CSARQGSSYNSPLHF,TGCAGTGCCCGACAGGGGAGCTCCTATAATTCACCCCTCCACTTT
TRBJ2-5,.,TRBD2,TRBV6-2/TRBV6-3,CASSPYGSGTSGGSKETQYF,TGTGCCAGCAGCCCTTACGGGTCCGGGACTAGCGGGGGGTCTAAAGAGACCCAGTACTTC
TRBJ2-7,many,.,TRBV5-1,CASSPDHPSSYEQYF,TGCGCCAGCAGTCCTGACCACCCTTCTTCCTACGAGCAGTACTTC